The T cell receptor (beta chain) described here comes from a study of T-cell reconstitution after alpha-beta-depleted transplantation in children. In this sample, this clonotype turned up once. The authors prepared the TCRbeta library with unique molecular identifiers. MiXCR, applied by TCRdb to the PCR reads, yields one record per CDR3 protein. The sample has about 460,000 distinct CDR3 sequences; roughly an eighth are singletons. J gave up 2 bases and V 5 bases, and 8 bases lay outside the gene matches. Germline V gene sequence: CDR1 MNHNS, CDR2 SASEGT. The CDR3 spans 16 residues. The sample was PBMCs from the stem cell graft donor, taken from the stem cell graft. The sequence was collected from a human donor who donated a stem cell graft to a child with combined immunodeficiency. The J gene is TRBJ2-1, the V gene TRBV6-1, with TRBD1 matching 8 bases. The CDR3 nucleotides are TGTGCCAGCAGTCTATACAGGGGGACCACCTACAATGAGCAGTTCTTC. Its translation: CASSLYRGTTYNEQFF.